This TCR beta chain is drawn from a study of T cells in Graves' hyperthyroidism and ophthalmopathy. TCR beta CDR3 regions were amplified from RNA transcripts. TCR CDR3 underwent first-round RT-PCR with the HTBI primer set. TCRdb re-called the multiplex PCR reads with MiXCR, one entry per CDR3 protein. The sample contains 250,000 to 300,000 distinct CDR3 sequences, approximately 15% of which appear only once. In this sample, this clonotype turned up many times. V was pared by 7 bases and J by 0 bases, with 4 bases of the junction left unmatched. CDR1 is SQVTM and CDR2 is ANQGSEA in the germline V gene. The length of the CDR3 is 14 residues.

V is TRBV29-1 and J is TRBJ2-2, with 8 nucleotides matching TRBD2. This TCR was recovered from a woman between 40 and 55 years old with Graves' hyperthyroidism that later progressed to Graves' ophthalmopathy. Material for sequencing was blood. CDR3 DNA: TGCAGCGCTGTAGCGGGGTCGAACACCGGGGAGCTGTTTTTT. As protein: CSAVAGSNTGELFF.